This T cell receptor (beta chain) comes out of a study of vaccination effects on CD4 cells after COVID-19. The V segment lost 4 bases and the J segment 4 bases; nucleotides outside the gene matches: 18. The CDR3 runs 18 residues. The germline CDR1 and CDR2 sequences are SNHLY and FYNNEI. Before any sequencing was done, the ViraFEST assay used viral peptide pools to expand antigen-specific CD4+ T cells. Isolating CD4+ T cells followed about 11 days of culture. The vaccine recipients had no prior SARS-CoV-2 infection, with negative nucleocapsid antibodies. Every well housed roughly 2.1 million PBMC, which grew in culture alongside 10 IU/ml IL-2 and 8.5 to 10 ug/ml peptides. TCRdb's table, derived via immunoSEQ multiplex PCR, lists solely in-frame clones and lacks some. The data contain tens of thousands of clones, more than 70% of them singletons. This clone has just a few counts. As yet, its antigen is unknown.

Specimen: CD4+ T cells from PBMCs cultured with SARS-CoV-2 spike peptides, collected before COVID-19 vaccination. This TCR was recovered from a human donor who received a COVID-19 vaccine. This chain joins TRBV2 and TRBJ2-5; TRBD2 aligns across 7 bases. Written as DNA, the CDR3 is TGTGCCAGCAGTGGTGTTTGGAGCAGCGGGACCTCCTTAGAGACCCAGTACTTC. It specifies CASSGVWSSGTSLETQYF. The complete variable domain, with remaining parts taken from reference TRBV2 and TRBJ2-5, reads EPEVTQTPSHQVTQMGQEVILRCVPISNHLYFYWYRQILGQKVEFLVSFYNNEISEKSEIFDDQFSVERPDGSNFTLKIRSTKLEDSAMYFCASSGVWSSGTSLETQYFGPGTRLLVL.